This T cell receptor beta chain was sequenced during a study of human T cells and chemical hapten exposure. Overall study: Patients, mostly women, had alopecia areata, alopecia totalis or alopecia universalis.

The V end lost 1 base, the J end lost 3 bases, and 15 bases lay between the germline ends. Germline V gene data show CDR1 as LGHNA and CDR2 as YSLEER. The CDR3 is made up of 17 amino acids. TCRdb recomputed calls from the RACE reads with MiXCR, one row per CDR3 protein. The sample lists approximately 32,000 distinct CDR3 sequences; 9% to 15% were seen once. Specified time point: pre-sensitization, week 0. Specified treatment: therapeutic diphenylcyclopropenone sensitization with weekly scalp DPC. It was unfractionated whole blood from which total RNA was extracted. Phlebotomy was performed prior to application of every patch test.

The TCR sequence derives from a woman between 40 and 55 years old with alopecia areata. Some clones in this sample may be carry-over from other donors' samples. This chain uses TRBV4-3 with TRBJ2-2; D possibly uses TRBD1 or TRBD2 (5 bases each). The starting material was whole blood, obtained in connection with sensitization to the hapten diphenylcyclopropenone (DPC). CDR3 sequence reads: CASSQGLGDLYTGELFF. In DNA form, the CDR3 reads TGCGCCAGCAGCCAAGGGCTGGGGGACCTATACACCGGGGAGCTGTTTTTT.